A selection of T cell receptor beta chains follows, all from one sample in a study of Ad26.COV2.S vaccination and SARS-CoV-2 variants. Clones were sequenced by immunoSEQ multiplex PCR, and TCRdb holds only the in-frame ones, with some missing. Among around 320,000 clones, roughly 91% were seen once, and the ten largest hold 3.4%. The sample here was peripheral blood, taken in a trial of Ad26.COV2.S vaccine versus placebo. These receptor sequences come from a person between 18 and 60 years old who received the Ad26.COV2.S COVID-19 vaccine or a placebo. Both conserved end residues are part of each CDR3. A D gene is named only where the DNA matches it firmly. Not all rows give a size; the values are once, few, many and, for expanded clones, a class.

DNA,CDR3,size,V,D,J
TGCGCCAGCAGCTGGACCGGGACAGCCAACTACGAGCAGTACTTC,CASSWTGTANYEQYF,NA,TRBV5-1,TRBD1,TRBJ2-7
TGCGCCAGCAGCCAAGTTGGAGTATACAATGAGCAGTTCTTC,CASSQVGVYNEQFF,NA,TRBV4-1,NA,TRBJ2-1
TGTGCCAGCAGTTTAGACAGGTATGATCAGCCCCAGCATTTT,CASSLDRYDQPQHF,once,TRBV6-6,NA,TRBJ1-5
TGTGCCTGGAGTCGAGCAGGGGGGAACACTGAAGCTTTCTTT,CAWSRAGGNTEAFF,NA,TRBV30,TRBD1,TRBJ1-1
TGCGCCAGCAGCCAATACCCAGGGGGTCTGATGAACACTGAAGCTTTCTTT,CASSQYPGGLMNTEAFF,NA,TRBV4-3,TRBD1,TRBJ1-1
TGTGCCAGCAGACTCGGGAGTGGGGGGCAAGAGACCCAGTACTTC,CASRLGSGGQETQYF,NA,TRBV27,NA,TRBJ2-5
TGTGCCAGCAGCCCCCTTGGAGCTAGATCTTTGGACATTCAGTACTTC,CASSPLGARSLDIQYF,NA,TRBV5-6,NA,TRBJ2-4
TGTGCCAGCAGTCCCCGGGAGGGCAATCAGCCCCAGCATTTT,CASSPREGNQPQHF,NA,TRBV6-5,NA,TRBJ1-5
TGTGCCACCAGTGATAGTACAGGGTCTGAAGCTTTCTTT,CATSDSTGSEAFF,NA,TRBV24-1,NA,TRBJ1-1
TGTGCCAGCTCACCGGGGGGAGGCGAGCAGTACTTC,CASSPGGGEQYF,NA,TRBV18,NA,TRBJ2-7
TGTGCCAGCACTTATTTGCGGGGGGCCGGGGAGCTGTTTTTT,CASTYLRGAGELFF,once,TRBV2,TRBD2,TRBJ2-2
TGTGCCAGCAACCTTAGGGTTTTTGGTAATTCACCCCTCCACTTT,CASNLRVFGNSPLHF,once,TRBV11-2,NA,TRBJ1-6
TGTGCCACCAGCAGAGGGACAGACTATGGCTACACCTTC,CATSRGTDYGYTF,NA,TRBV15,NA,TRBJ1-2
TGTGCCAGCAGCCAAGTTGGTGCAGATACGCAGTATTTT,CASSQVGADTQYF,NA,TRBV3-1/TRBV3-2,NA,TRBJ2-3
TGTGCCAGCAGCCAAGATTCGACTAGCGGGGCCGAGACCCAGTACTTC,CASSQDSTSGAETQYF,NA,TRBV4-2,TRBD2,TRBJ2-5
TGTGCCAGCAGCGGCCCCGGGTCACCCCTCCACTTT,CASSGPGSPLHF,NA,TRBV7-8,NA,TRBJ1-6
TGTGCCAGCAGTTTCGCCCCTCGGTCCCTCCACTTT,CASSFAPRSLHF,few,TRBV12-3/TRBV12-4,NA,TRBJ1-6
TGTGCCAGCAGCCACGACACAGGGTCCTACGAGCAGTACTTC,CASSHDTGSYEQYF,few,TRBV3-1/TRBV3-2,NA,TRBJ2-7
TGTGCCTGGAGTGTGGGAGCGGGGGGCCTCTCCTACGAGCAGTACTTC,CAWSVGAGGLSYEQYF,NA,TRBV30,TRBD2,TRBJ2-7
TGTGCCAGCAGACTAGAAGTAGGGTGGGAGTTCTTC,CASRLEVGWEFF,NA,TRBV7-9,NA,TRBJ2-1
TGTGCCAGCAGCTTGTGGGCTACCTACGAGCAGTACTTC,CASSLWATYEQYF,NA,TRBV5-8,NA,TRBJ2-7
TGTGCCAGCAGCTTAGTTGGGGGCGCGAACACCGGGGAGCTGTTTTTT,CASSLVGGANTGELFF,NA,TRBV11-2,NA,TRBJ2-2
TGCGCCAGCAGCTTGGGGAGAAATGAGCAGTTCTTC,CASSLGRNEQFF,NA,TRBV5-1,NA,TRBJ2-1
TGTGCCAGCAGCCTTAAGAACACTGAAGCTTTCTTT,CASSLKNTEAFF,few,TRBV3-1/TRBV3-2,NA,TRBJ1-1
TGTGCCAGTAGTCCCCAGGACAGCCAGTTTAATGAAAAACTGTTTTTT,CASSPQDSQFNEKLFF,NA,TRBV19,NA,TRBJ1-4
TGTGCCAGCAGCGTAGGAGGTCTAGCGGAATACACCGGGGAGCTGTTTTTT,CASSVGGLAEYTGELFF,once,TRBV9,TRBD2,TRBJ2-2
TGTGCCAGCAGCAGCTTCGGGGGCGGGACAGGAGTTCGAAGGGAAAAACTGTTTTTT,CASSSFGGGTGVRREKLFF,NA,TRBV7-8,TRBD1,TRBJ1-4
TGCAGTGCTAGTTTGAGACTAGTCGACCACGAGCAGTACTTC,CSASLRLVDHEQYF,once,TRBV20-1,NA,TRBJ2-7
TGTGCCAGCAGTTCCTCACTCCTCCAAGTCGGGTATTTT,CASSSSLLQVGYF,NA,TRBV12-3/TRBV12-4,NA,TRBJ2-3
TGTGCCTGGAGTAGCGCTCCGGAGGTTAATGAAAAACTGTTTTTT,CAWSSAPEVNEKLFF,NA,TRBV30,NA,TRBJ1-4
TGCGCCAGCAGCGTTGGACAGGGGGCGTATTCACCCCTCCACTTT,CASSVGQGAYSPLHF,NA,TRBV5-1,TRBD1,TRBJ1-6
TGCAGTATATTTGGGGACGAGCAGTACTTC,CSIFGDEQYF,NA,TRBV20-1,NA,TRBJ2-7
TGTGCCAGCAGTCCCTGGGGCAGGGGGAATGAGCAGTTCTTC,CASSPWGRGNEQFF,NA,TRBV7-2,TRBD1,TRBJ2-1
TGTGCCAGCAGTCCCCGCAGGGGTGGGGAGCAGTACTTC,CASSPRRGGEQYF,NA,TRBV27,NA,TRBJ2-7
TGTGCCAGCAGCGTAAGGGCTAAAAGCCATGGCTACACCTTC,CASSVRAKSHGYTF,NA,TRBV9,NA,TRBJ1-2
TGCGCCAGCAGCTCCGGGACAGGGGCCCCGGCAACCCAGTACTTC,CASSSGTGAPATQYF,NA,TRBV5-1,TRBD1,TRBJ2-5
TGTGCCAGCAGCTTAACTAGATCCCCTAGGACCTACGAGCAGTACTTC,CASSLTRSPRTYEQYF,NA,TRBV11-3,NA,TRBJ2-7
TGTGCCTGGAGTCTAGTCTCCGTGAACACTGAAGCTTTCTTT,CAWSLVSVNTEAFF,once,TRBV30,NA,TRBJ1-1